This T cell receptor beta chain comes out of a study of cytomegalovirus exposure and HLA in healthy donors. Notes on the study in general: Earlier results showed most TCR beta V segments being productive about 87% or about 30% of the time. Most TCR sequences were uncommon, yet certain public TCRs appeared in many donors.

In the PCR, 60 Vbeta and 13 Jbeta primers were used. TCRdb keeps only in-frame clones here, not all; method: immunoSEQ multiplex PCR. The table lists 210,000 or so clones, approximately 90% of them singletons. In regard to this clone: As yet, its antigen is unknown.

The origin of this receptor is a woman aged 18-29 years in good health and CMV-seronegative. Input material: PBMCs.

The CDR3 protein is CASSRLGGEKLFF. In DNA form, the CDR3 reads TGCGCCAGCAGCCGACTTGGGGGGGAAAAACTGTTTTTT. This rearrangement joins TRBV4-3 to TRBJ1-4, with a tentative D call TRBD1 (5 bases). V was shortened by 4 bases and J by 8 bases, with 11 bases between the two germline ends. Looked up from germline, CDR1 is LGHNA and CDR2 is YSLEER. The CDR3 extends over 13 amino acids.